This TCR beta chain emerged from a study of response to subunit inactivated influenza vaccine. Study-level results: The authors put forward the suggestion that each seasonal influenza vaccination may bring in only a limited number of new T cells.

This clonotype occurred a few times. Its cognate antigen is unknown. MiXCR, run by TCRdb on the RT-PCR reads, gives a single entry per CDR3 protein. The sample records 500,000 to 550,000 distinct CDR3 sequences, 7.6% being singletons. The sequence was obtained from a man aged 50 to 75 who received an inactivated influenza vaccine. The sequencing here drew on PBMCs from blood, taken around 2 years after vaccination.

CDR3 sequence (DNA): TGTGCCAGCAGCGGGTGGGGCCACGGGGAGCTGTTTTTT. Amino acids: CASSGWGHGELFF. The chain is built from TRBV7-6 and TRBJ2-2; the D gene is possibly TRBD1 (5 bases). The CDR3 spans 13 residues. V was trimmed by 5 bases and J by 7 bases, leaving 11 bases between them. Per germline, CDR1 SGHVS and CDR2 FNYEAQ.